Included here is one TCR beta chain sequence, with context. Its antigen is not identified. This entry belongs to a study of breast tumors, draining lymph nodes, adjacent tissues. TCRdb independently ran MiXCR on the multiplex PCR reads; one entry per CDR3 protein. The table lists tens of thousands of distinct CDR3 sequences, roughly 23% of them singletons. Findings and limits, study-wide: Findings are consistent with lymph node origin and intratumoral expansion of most tumor T cells. Compared with lymph nodes, tumors were less diverse; compared with nontumor tissue, more.

Germline V CDR1 and CDR2: LNHNV, YYDKDF (reference sequence). The CDR3 consists of 17 residues. V gave up 8 bases and J gave up 0 bases, with 17 bases separating them. The source material was breast tumor tissue. The TCR comes from a female donor with breast cancer. Some clones in this sample may be carry-over from other donors' samples. V gene TRBV15 combines with J gene TRBJ2-6; possibly TRBD2 for D (5 bases). DNA for the CDR3: TGTGCCACCGGGCTGAGGACGGGGAGCTCTGGGGCCAACGTCCTGACTTTC. Residues: CATGLRTGSSGANVLTF.